The present T cell receptor (beta chain) was sequenced within a study of regulatory T cells in long-lasting Graves disease. The germline V gene has CDR1 KGHSH and CDR2 LQKENI. Germline trimming cut 8 bases from V and 10 bases from J; bases unmatched to any gene: 14. CDR3 size: 14 residues. Time point denoted: newly diagnosed GD, antithyroid drugs for less than 3 months. PBMC RNA was the source of the TCR library. Arm-PCR of CDR3 regions with iRepertoire HTBI primers generated TCR beta libraries. TCRdb analysed the multiplex PCR reads with MiXCR anew, one entry per CDR3 protein. The sample records roughly 440,000 distinct CDR3 sequences, approximately 16% being singletons. The data also belong to a second study, concerning T cells in Graves' hyperthyroidism and ophthalmopathy.

The sample consisted of peripheral blood mononuclear cells (PBMCs), taken at new diagnosis, from a patient treated with antithyroid drugs. The sequence was obtained from a woman younger than 35 with Graves disease. V and J are TRBV18 and TRBJ2-1; 7 positions agree with TRBD1. The CDR3 here is CASTRDSAIGEQFF. CDR3 DNA: TGTGCCAGCACCCGGGACAGCGCTATCGGGGAGCAGTTCTTC.